The entry that follows covers one TCR beta chain sequence. The antigen it recognizes is unknown. Per-nucleotide qualities are absent, and no much larger clonotype sits a single base away. High-throughput TCR beta sequencing profiled peripheral blood CD8+ and CD4+ T cells from healthy donors, Susac syndrome patients and multiple sclerosis patients. Healthy donors were age- and sex-matched controls. Bulk CD8+ and CD4+ T cells were purified by magnetic negative isolation, whereas CD8+ TEMRA cells were enriched by FACS. Blood was drawn into EDTA tubes, processed within 24 hours, and PBMCs were isolated by density gradient centrifugation. PBMCs destined for TCR sequencing were cryopreserved in liquid nitrogen and later thawed in a 37 °C water bath. The sorted or isolated CD4+, CD8+ and CD8+ TEMRA cells had a purity of 90% or higher. The CDR3 runs 16 residues from the cysteine to the phenylalanine. The kept DNA is CDR3 alone, 48 bases in frame from the first base. V loses 5 bases, J loses 4 bases, and the germline ends lie 20 bases apart. The germline V gene encodes CDR1 SGHTA and CDR2 FQGNSA.

The entry originates in a study of CD8 T cells in Susac syndrome (dated by TCRdb to 2018 to 2020). Notes on the research overall: The study used repertoire sequencing to test whether antigen drove CD8+ T cell activation and differentiation in Susac syndrome. What the research found in general, with its limitations: The number of individuals in the TCR sequencing and HLA analysis was acknowledged as relatively small.

RNA was extracted with the RNeasy kit and about 0.45 to 1 ug was reverse transcribed using random hexamers. TCR beta CDR3 regions were amplified with the immunoSEQ multiplex PCR assay covering 54 Vbeta and 13 Jbeta segments. PCR amplification bias was corrected using a synthetic template baseline for primer optimization and computational correction. The study's processing was this. Reads were assigned to V, D and J genes according to IMGT and analyzed in immunoSEQ Analyzer, with only productive sequences retained. Clonality was computed as one minus Shannon entropy normalized by log2 of the number of productive unique sequences. Public and private clones were assessed among the 100 most prevalent clones of each patient and control. A clone was defined as Susac-specific if it was absent from the healthy and MS cohorts, from approximately 980 published viral clones and from other ImmuneACCESS disease sequences. In TCRdb, the public reads were trimmed at Q25 with fastp and aligned with MiXCR, with productive beta chains retained. Each CDR3 protein gets just one entry, which takes the most common genes and DNA from the rows behind it. The V and J calls and clone size are TCRdb's, not the authors'. The sample yields some 190,000 distinct CDR3 sequences; 85% to 95% were counted once. Together, the top ten hold 0.095% to 0.12% of the sample.

The V and J segments used are TRBV7-2 and TRBJ1-1, with no D gene named confidently. The sequencing input was CD4+ T cells from PBMCs. The TCR sequence derives from a human donor in good health. The CDR3 protein: CASSGLPRVVGTEAFF. The bases read TGTGCCAGCAGCGGATTGCCTCGGGTCGTAGGCACTGAAGCTTTCTTT. With the portions outside the CDR3 filled from the reference TRBV7-2 and TRBJ1-1 genes, the complete variable region becomes GAGVSQSPSNKVTEKGKDVELRCDPISGHTALYWYRQSLGQGLEFLIYFQGNSAPDKSGLPSDRFSAERTGGSVSTLTIQRTQQEDSAVYLCASSGLPRVVGTEAFFGQGTRLTVV.